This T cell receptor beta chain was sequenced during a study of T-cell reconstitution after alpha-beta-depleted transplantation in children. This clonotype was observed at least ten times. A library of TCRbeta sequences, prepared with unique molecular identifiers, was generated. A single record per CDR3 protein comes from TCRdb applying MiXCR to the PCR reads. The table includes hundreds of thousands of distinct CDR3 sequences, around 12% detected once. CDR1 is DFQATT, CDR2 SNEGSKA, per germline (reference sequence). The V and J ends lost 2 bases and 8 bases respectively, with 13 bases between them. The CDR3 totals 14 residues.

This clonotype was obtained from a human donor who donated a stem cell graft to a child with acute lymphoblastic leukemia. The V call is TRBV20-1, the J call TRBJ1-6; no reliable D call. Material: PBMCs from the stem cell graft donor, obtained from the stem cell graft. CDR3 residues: CSARWAGMDSPLHF. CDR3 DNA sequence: TGCAGTGCTAGATGGGCTGGAATGGATTCACCCCTCCACTTT.